A single sample gave rise to the 13 T cell receptor beta chains below, sequenced in a study of early T cells in non-severe SARS-CoV-2 infection. TCRdb itself ran the 5' RACE reads through MiXCR, one entry per CDR3 protein. The sample gives tens of thousands of distinct CDR3 sequences, roughly 7.2% of which show up once; about 3% is in the top ten. Sequenced input: whole blood. The receptors shown here come from an adult who was a healthcare worker with PCR-confirmed SARS-CoV-2 infection or an uninfected control (not recorded which).

The V gene is TRBV15, the J gene TRBJ2-2, with a tentative D call TRBD2 (5 bases). Germline values: CDR1 LNHNV, CDR2 YYDKDF (reference sequence). The CDR3 totals 16 residues. V lost 1 base, J lost 0 bases, and 9 bases lay in between. The CDR3 sequence: CATSRVAGTNTGELFF. The DNA of the CDR3 is TGTGCCACCAGCAGAGTGGCGGGTACGAACACCGGGGAGCTGTTTTTT.

This clonotype is termed medium-sized (0.01 to 0.1%). The chain recombines TRBV5-6 with TRBJ1-1; no definite D call. Trimming took 4 bases from V and 1 from J, leaving 11 bases between them. CDR1 is SGHDT, CDR2 YYEEEE, per germline. CDR3 length: 14 residues. DNA of the CDR3: TGTGCCAGCAGCCTAGACGTATCGAACACTGAAGCTTTCTTT. The encoded protein is CASSLDVSNTEAFF.

The CDR3 region is CASSPARDGELFF. The CDR3 nucleotides are TGTGCCAGCTCACCAGCTCGCGACGGGGAGCTGTTTTTT. The chain joins TRBV18 to TRBJ2-2; D remains unclear. V lost 2 bases to trimming and J lost 7 bases, with 8 bases between them. The CDR3 runs to 13 residues. The V gene's germline CDR1 is KGHSH and CDR2 LQKENI.

This clonotype was counted at least ten times. This chain links TRBV12-3 or TRBV12-4 with TRBJ1-1; 9 bases align to TRBD1. After removal of 6 bases from V and 0 bases from J, the junction contained 5 bases not matched to a gene. The CDR3 runs 15 residues. The DNA of the CDR3 is TGTGCCAGCAGACTAAGACAGGGGGTGAACACTGAAGCTTTCTTT. Encoded protein: CASRLRQGVNTEAFF.

This clonotype has a count of ten or more. The V call is TRBV29-1, the J call TRBJ2-7; TRBD2 aligns across 11 bases. Germline CDR1 SQVTM, CDR2 ANQGSEA. V gave up 6 bases and J gave up 2 bases; unmatched junction bases: 12. CDR3 length: 16 residues. The CDR3 coding sequence is TGCAGCGTCATTCCTGGGGGACTAGCGGCCGCCTACGAGCAGTACTTC. The encoded protein is CSVIPGGLAAAYEQYF.

This clonotype occurred many times. A junction boundary mismatches the germline segment, possibly from a read error. V is TRBV20-1 and J is TRBJ2-3; no reliable D call. Germline CDR1 DFQATT, CDR2 SNEGSKA (reference sequence). This CDR3 spans 9 amino acids. The CDR3 bases are TGCAGTGCTCGAGATACGCAGTATTTT. Protein: CSARDTQYF.

The table lists this clonotype with many counts. This chain joins TRBV20-1 and TRBJ2-7; TRBD2 is a possible D gene (6 bases). Germline CDR1 reads DFQATT; CDR2 reads SNEGSKA (reference sequence). The V gene lost 1 base and the J gene lost 4 bases, with 11 bases spanning the gap. The CDR3 contains 13 residues. The CDR3 nucleotides read TGCAGTGCTAGAGTAGCGGTGGATTACGAGCAGTACTTC. It specifies CSARVAVDYEQYF.

This rearrangement joins TRBV3-1 to TRBJ2-1; TRBD2 agrees at 13 bases. CDR3 size: 16 residues. Per the germline V gene, CDR1 is LGHDT and CDR2 is YNNKEL (reference sequence). The V gene end was trimmed by 1 base and the J gene end by 8 bases; junction bases not matched to a gene: 5. The DNA of the CDR3 is TGTGCCAGCAGCCAAGGACTAGCGGGAGGATCGCATGAGCAGTTCTTC. Translation: CASSQGLAGGSHEQFF.

This chain uses TRBV20-1 with TRBJ2-7; TRBD2 matches 16 bases. Unmatched junction bases numbered 9, after V lost 6 bases and J lost 7 bases. Germline assignment: CDR1 DFQATT and CDR2 SNEGSKA (reference sequence). This CDR3 comprises 15 residues. The CDR3 DNA reads TGCAGTGCCAGTACCGGGACTAGCGGGAGGGAAGAGCAGTACTTC. This translates into CSASTGTSGREEQYF.

The rearrangement uses TRBV12-3 or TRBV12-4 and TRBJ1-1, with 11 bases aligning to TRBD1. The CDR3 sequence is 15 residues long. The V and J ends lost 7 bases and 3 bases, in that order; junction bases with no gene match: 7. CDR3 sequence reads: CASTLPGQGDTEAFF. The CDR3 region has the DNA TGTGCCAGCACCCTACCGGGACAGGGGGACACTGAAGCTTTCTTT.

Many counts were recorded for this clonotype. The J gene is TRBJ2-7, the V gene TRBV6-5; unclear D gene. CDR3 length equals 16 residues. Trimming stripped 0 bases from V and 1 base from J, with 13 bases between. Germline V lookup: CDR1 MNHEY, CDR2 SVGAGI. CDR3: CASSYSLSVESYEQYF. The CDR3 DNA follows: TGTGCCAGCAGTTACTCGTTATCCGTGGAATCCTACGAGCAGTACTTC.

This clonotype showed up many times. The chain recombines TRBV10-1 with TRBJ2-1, with 7 bases identical to TRBD2. Germline assignment: CDR1 WNHNN and CDR2 SYGVQD (reference sequence). The J segment lost 11 bases and the V segment lost 3 bases, leaving 4 bases of the junction unmatched. CDR3 length: 12 residues. The CDR3 nucleotides read TGCGCCAGCAGTGATGCCGGGACTAAGCAGTTCTTC. As protein: CASSDAGTKQFF.

Many counts were recorded for this clonotype. The rearrangement links TRBV29-1 to TRBJ2-1; D call uncertain. The CDR3 runs to 11 residues. Trimming removed 0 bases from V and 3 bases from J, with 0 bases in between. The germline gives CDR1 SQVTM, CDR2 ANQGSEA. The CDR3 region has the DNA TGCAGCGTTGAAGACTACAATGAGCAGTTCTTC. Amino acid sequence: CSVEDYNEQFF.